This TCR beta chain was sequenced for a study of blood T cell repertoires in COVID-19. Study-wide context: There were acute and convalescent COVID-19 samples, and they came from the United States, Italy and Spain. T cells, B-cell-depleted T cells, or PBMCs provided the cDNA or gDNA that served as material.

This clone turned up a few times. In the source study's methods: Estimation of nucleated cell counts was performed using reference gene primer amplification. Sequencing used immunoSEQ multiplex PCR; TCRdb keeps in-frame clones, though not all of them. The DNA gave D and trimming, while V, J and clone size come from that table. The sample comprises around 53,000 clones, 85% to 90% of which are singletons, and approximately 6% rests with the top ten. This CDR3 spans 13 amino acids. Germline CDR1 reads SGHVS; CDR2 reads FQNEAQ. Trimming removed 1 base at V and 10 bases at J, with 8 bases between. Material for sequencing was peripheral blood. The rearrangement links TRBV7-8 to TRBJ1-6; possible D gene TRBD1, 5 bases. This receptor was identified in a woman aged 55-75 years with COVID-19, enrolled during active disease. In DNA, the CDR3 is TGTGCCAGCAGCTTAGGCGGGGGATCACCCCTCCACTTT. Amino acid sequence: CASSLGGGSPLHF.